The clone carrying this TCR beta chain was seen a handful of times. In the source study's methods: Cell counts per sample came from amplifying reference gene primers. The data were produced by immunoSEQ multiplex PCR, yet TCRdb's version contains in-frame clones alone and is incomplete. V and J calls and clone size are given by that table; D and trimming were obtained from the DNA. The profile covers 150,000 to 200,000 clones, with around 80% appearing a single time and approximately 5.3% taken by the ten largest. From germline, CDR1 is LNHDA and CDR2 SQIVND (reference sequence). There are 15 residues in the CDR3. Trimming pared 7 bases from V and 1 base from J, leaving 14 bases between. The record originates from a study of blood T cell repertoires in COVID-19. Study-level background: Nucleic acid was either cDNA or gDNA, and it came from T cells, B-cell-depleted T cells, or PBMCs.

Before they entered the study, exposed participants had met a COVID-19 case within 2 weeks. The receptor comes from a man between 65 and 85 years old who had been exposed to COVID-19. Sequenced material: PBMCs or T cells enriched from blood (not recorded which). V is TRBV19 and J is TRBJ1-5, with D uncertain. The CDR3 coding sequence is TGTGCCAGTACCTTATCCGGACTAAGCAATCAGCCCCAGCATTTT. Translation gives CASTLSGLSNQPQHF.